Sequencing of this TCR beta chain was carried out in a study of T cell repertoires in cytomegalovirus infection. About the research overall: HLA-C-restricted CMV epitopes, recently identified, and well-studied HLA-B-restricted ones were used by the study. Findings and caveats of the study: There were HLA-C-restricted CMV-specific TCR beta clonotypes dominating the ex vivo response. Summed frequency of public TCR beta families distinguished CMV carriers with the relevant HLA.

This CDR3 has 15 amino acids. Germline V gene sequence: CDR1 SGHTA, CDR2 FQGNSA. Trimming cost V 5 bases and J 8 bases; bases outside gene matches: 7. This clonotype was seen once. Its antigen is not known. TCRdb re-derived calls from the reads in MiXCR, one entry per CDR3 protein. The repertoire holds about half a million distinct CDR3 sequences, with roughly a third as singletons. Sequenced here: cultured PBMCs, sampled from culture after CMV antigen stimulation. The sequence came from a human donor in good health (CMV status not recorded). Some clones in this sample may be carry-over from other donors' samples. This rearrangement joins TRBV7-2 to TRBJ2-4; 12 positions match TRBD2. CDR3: CTSSLQTSGSHIQYF. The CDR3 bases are TGTACCAGCAGCCTCCAGACTAGCGGGAGTCACATTCAGTACTTC.